This entry lists 30 T cell receptor beta chains sequenced from one sample in a study of T-cell reconstitution after alpha-beta-depleted transplantation in children (dated by TCRdb to the mid-2010s). Taken with the paper, the label for treatment or condition translates to: allogeneic hematopoietic cell transplantation with graft depleted of TCRalphabeta T cells and CD19 B cells. The receptor library was made with PCR. TCRdb lists the instrument as Illumina HiSeq 2500. TCR library preparation used molecular barcoding, with unique molecular identifiers applied to normalize quantification of the TCRbeta repertoire. TCRdb passed the public sequencing reads through fastp at Q25 and MiXCR, retaining productive beta sequences. One record per CDR3 amino acid sequence lists the most common genes and DNA. In all, the sample holds fewer than 700,000 distinct CDR3 sequences, and roughly 13% of those were seen once. The leading ten clones occupy about 2.2% of the sample.

Sequencing was performed on PBMCs, mostly from graft donor cells, taken 360 days after TCRalphabeta/CD19-depleted stem cell transplant. The origin of the receptors is a male patient aged 5 to 17 who had a stem cell transplant for acute myeloid leukemia, so the T cells may come from the graft donor.

This clonotype has only a few counts. V and J are TRBV7-2 and TRBJ2-7; 7 bases are shared with TRBD1. From germline, CDR1 is SGHTA and CDR2 FQGNSA. V was pared by 1 base and J by 5 bases, with 5 bases of the junction left unmatched. This CDR3 region has 14 residues. The CDR3 spells CASSLGTGPNEQYF. The CDR3 nucleotides are TGTGCCAGCAGCTTAGGGACAGGCCCCAACGAGCAGTACTTC.

V gene TRBV18 combines with J gene TRBJ2-6; weak D call: TRBD1 (6 bases). Trimming shortened V by 2 bases and J by 0 bases, and 8 bases separated the two germline ends. The CDR3 spans 16 residues. Germline assignment: CDR1 KGHSH and CDR2 LQKENI. The CDR3 nucleotides are TGTGCCAGCTCACCAGGACAGCCCTCTGGGGCCAACGTCCTGACTTTC. Protein product: CASSPGQPSGANVLTF.

The chain uses TRBV7-2 and TRBJ2-7, with D tentatively TRBD1 (6 bases). CDR3 size: 16 residues. The ends were cut back, 6 bases at V and 0 bases at J, with 18 bases in the middle. Germline V gives CDR1 SGHTA, CDR2 FQGNSA. CDR3 protein: CASSFRGHFSSYEQYF. The CDR3 DNA sequence: TGTGCCAGCAGTTTTCGGGGACACTTTAGCTCCTACGAGCAGTACTTC.

This chain links TRBV12-3 or TRBV12-4 with TRBJ1-6, with 8 bases aligning to TRBD1. V lost 6 bases to trimming and J lost 8 bases; unmatched junction nucleotides: 15. CDR3 length equals 17 residues. The CDR3 nucleotides are TGTGCCAGCAGCCAAAAGACAGGGGAGGGTTCGGATTCACCCCTCCACTTT. Its protein is CASSQKTGEGSDSPLHF.

The CDR3 coding sequence is TGCGCCAGCAGCCATTCTCGGACTAGTAACTCCTACGAGCAGTACTTC. Amino acids: CASSHSRTSNSYEQYF. The chain recombines TRBV4-3 with TRBJ2-7; 7 bases are shared with TRBD2. Germline-derived CDR1 and CDR2 are LGHNA and YSLEER. The CDR3 contains 16 residues. V trimming: 3 bases; J trimming: 0 bases; junction bases outside the gene matches: 8.

This chain uses TRBV20-1 with TRBJ2-1, with TRBD1 identical over 10 bases. The CDR3 consists of 16 residues. Germline CDR1 is DFQATT and CDR2 is SNEGSKA (reference sequence). V was pared by 3 bases and J by 5 bases, with 10 bases of the junction left unmatched. CDR3 residues: CSASWGGQGTNNEQFF. In nucleotides, the CDR3 is TGCAGTGCTAGTTGGGGGGGACAGGGGACCAACAATGAGCAGTTCTTC.

This clonotype was observed a handful of times. The chain carries TRBV5-4 and TRBJ2-1; D call uncertain. Trimming removed 8 bases from V and 4 bases from J, with 13 bases in between. The length of the CDR3 is 13 residues. Germline V gene lookup returns CDR1 SGHNT and CDR2 YYREEE (reference sequence). The CDR3 loop is CASKPPEYNEQFF. CDR3 coding DNA: TGTGCCAGTAAACCTCCGGAGTACAATGAGCAGTTCTTC.

There are a few counts of this clonotype. This chain uses TRBV20-1 with TRBJ2-1; TRBD2 aligns across 11 bases. Germline trimming cut 6 bases from V and 7 bases from J; bases unmatched to any gene: 11. The germline gives CDR1 DFQATT, CDR2 SNEGSKA (reference sequence). This CDR3 contains 15 residues. CDR3 sequence: CSALDLAGGSNEQFF. CDR3 DNA sequence: TGCAGTGCCCTGGACCTAGCGGGAGGTTCGAATGAGCAGTTCTTC.

This clonotype was counted between two and nine times. The V call is TRBV7-2, the J call TRBJ2-7; D not certain. Trimming cost V 3 bases and J 2 bases, with 8 bases left between them. Per germline, CDR1 SGHTA and CDR2 FQGNSA. The CDR3 is 13 amino acids. CDR3 nucleotides: TGTGCCAGCAGCTTGTGGAGCACCTACGAGCAGTACTTC. Translation gives CASSLWSTYEQYF.

This clonotype was detected a few times. The chain has TRBV28 and TRBJ2-2, with D perhaps TRBD1 (6 bases). The CDR3 extends over 14 amino acids. Between the trimmed V and J ends, which lost 2 bases and 6 bases, there was a span of 10 bases. The germline CDR1 and CDR2 sequences are MDHEN and SYDVKM. The CDR3 sequence: CASSLTRGSGELFF. The CDR3 region has the DNA TGTGCCAGCAGTTTAACTAGGGGGTCCGGGGAGCTGTTTTTT.

This clonotype was seen more than once but under ten times. The V gene is TRBV6-2 or TRBV6-3, the J gene TRBJ2-2, with 9 bases fitting TRBD2. The CDR3 runs 15 residues. V lost 2 bases to trimming and J lost 7 bases; unmatched junction nucleotides: 5. Germline V CDR1 and CDR2: MNHEY, SVGEGT. This CDR3 reads CASSYSGRLVGELFF. The CDR3 DNA sequence: TGTGCCAGCAGTTACAGCGGGAGGCTCGTCGGGGAGCTGTTTTTT.

This clonotype came up a few times. The chain combines TRBV19 with TRBJ2-7; D remains ambiguous. The CDR3 contains 14 residues. Deletions cut 4 bases from V and 1 base from J, with 11 bases between. CDR1 LNHDA and CDR2 SQIVND come from the germline V gene (reference sequence). As DNA, the CDR3 is TGTGCCAGTAGTAGCCTCCACCATTCCTACGAGCAGTACTTC. Its protein product is CASSSLHHSYEQYF. Based on the CDR3 plus reference TRBV19 and TRBJ2-7, the full variable domain is DGGITQSPKYLFRKEGQNVTLSCEQNLNHDAMYWYRQDPGQGLRLIYYSQIVNDFQKGDIAEGYSVSREKKESFPLTVTSAQKNPTAFYLCASSSLHHSYEQYFGPGTRLTVT.

This clonotype turned up a few times. The genes are TRBV27 and TRBJ1-2, with 8 bases lining up with TRBD1. The CDR3 is made up of 13 amino acids. CDR1 and CDR2 (germline): MNHEY, SMNVEV (reference sequence). Losses at the gene ends were 4 bases for V and 5 bases for J; bases not matched to a gene: 3. CDR3 nucleotide sequence: TGTGCCAGCAGTTCCAGGGGGCAGTATGGCTACACCTTC. It codes for CASSSRGQYGYTF.

The chain carries TRBV7-2 and TRBJ1-2; tentatively, D is TRBD1 (6 bases). The germline V gene has CDR1 SGHTA and CDR2 FQGNSA. Trimming cost V 5 bases and J 4 bases, with 14 bases left between them. The CDR3 is 14 residues long. Here the CDR3 reads CASSPKTGLYGYTF. In nucleotides, the CDR3 is TGTGCCAGCAGCCCTAAGACAGGCCTCTATGGCTACACCTTC.

This clonotype was detected only a few times. J is TRBJ1-1 and V is TRBV18; 10 bases fit TRBD1. V gave up 6 bases and J gave up 7 bases; unmatched junction bases: 8. The CDR3 is made up of 14 amino acids. In germline, CDR1 is KGHSH, CDR2 LQKENI. The CDR3 loop reads CASSGTGDDHEAFF. DNA of the CDR3: TGTGCCAGCTCCGGGACAGGGGACGACCATGAAGCTTTCTTT.

The chain is built from TRBV27 and TRBJ2-7; the D call may be TRBD1 or TRBD2 (5 bases each). Germline CDR1 is MNHEY and CDR2 is SMNVEV (reference sequence). This CDR3 has 14 amino acids. Deletions cut 3 bases from V and 2 bases from J, with 11 bases between. CDR3 loop: CASSLTVATYEQYF. Written as DNA, the CDR3 is TGTGCCAGCAGTTTGACAGTAGCGACCTACGAGCAGTACTTC.

The chain employs TRBV15 and TRBJ2-7, with D possibly being TRBD1 or TRBD2 (5 bases each). The CDR3 sequence is 15 residues long. Between the trimmed V and J ends, which lost 1 base and 0 bases, there was a span of 10 bases. Germline lookup yields CDR1 LNHNV and CDR2 YYDKDF (reference sequence). Here the CDR3 reads CATSRGDGVSYEQYF. For the CDR3, the DNA is TGTGCCACCAGCAGAGGGGACGGAGTCTCCTACGAGCAGTACTTC.

This clonotype showed up just a few times. V and J are TRBV6-1 and TRBJ2-7; TRBD2 agrees at 11 bases. Germline lookup yields CDR1 MNHNS and CDR2 SASEGT. The CDR3 runs to 14 residues. Trimming cost V 5 bases and J 6 bases; bases outside gene matches: 6. CDR3: CASSPGLAVLEQYF. CDR3 coding DNA: TGTGCCAGCAGTCCGGGACTAGCGGTGCTCGAGCAGTACTTC.

This clonotype was detected many times. The chain recombines TRBV20-1 with TRBJ2-1, with TRBD2 matching 13 bases. Germline V CDR1 and CDR2: DFQATT, SNEGSKA (reference sequence). The CDR3 totals 17 residues. V was clipped by 4 bases and J by 4 bases; unmatched bases: 10. This CDR3 is CSATQGLAGAHYNEQFF. In DNA, the CDR3 is TGCAGTGCTACCCAAGGACTAGCGGGAGCCCATTACAATGAGCAGTTCTTC.

The chain carries TRBV12-5 and TRBJ2-5, with D perhaps TRBD1 (6 bases). V dropped 6 bases and J dropped 1 base, with 15 bases sitting between them. Germline values: CDR1 LGHNT, CDR2 FRNRAP. This CDR3 is 15 amino acids long. DNA for the CDR3: TGTGCTAGTGGCCTTAAAGGGGGATCCCAAGAGACCCAGTACTTC. This encodes CASGLKGGSQETQYF.

V and J are TRBV7-3 and TRBJ2-3; no reliable D call. The germline CDR1 and CDR2 sequences are SGHTA and FQGTGA. The CDR3 contains 14 residues. Trimming took 5 bases from V and 0 from J, leaving 9 bases between them. The CDR3 coding sequence is TGTGCCAGCAGCAAAGCAACTAGCACAGATACGCAGTATTTT. As protein: CASSKATSTDTQYF.

This clonotype occurred a few times. This chain uses TRBV18 with TRBJ2-2; D may correspond to TRBD1 or TRBD2 (5 bases each). Trimming cost V 3 bases and J 6 bases, with 8 bases left between them. The germline V gene encodes CDR1 KGHSH and CDR2 LQKENI. This CDR3 has 13 amino acids. CDR3 in amino acids: CASSPSGPGELFF. Written as DNA, the CDR3 is TGTGCCAGCTCACCGTCGGGGCCCGGGGAGCTGTTTTTT.

V is TRBV5-5 and J is TRBJ2-1; 9 bases fit TRBD2. The CDR3 contains 17 residues. The V and J ends lost 1 base and 2 bases, in that order; junction bases with no gene match: 7. Germline V CDR1 and CDR2: SGHKS, YYEKEE (reference sequence). This chain's CDR3 is CASSLRQLAGAYNEQFF. The CDR3 region has the DNA TGTGCCAGCAGCTTGAGACAACTAGCGGGCGCCTACAATGAGCAGTTCTTC.

This clonotype was counted a few times. The V and J genes are TRBV19 and TRBJ1-2, with 7 bases aligning to TRBD1. Per the germline V gene, CDR1 is LNHDA and CDR2 is SQIVND (reference sequence). There are 14 residues in the CDR3. V trimming: 4 bases; J trimming: 3 bases; junction bases outside the gene matches: 5. DNA of the CDR3: TGTGCCAGTAGTAACCCACAGGGGTACTATGGCTACACCTTC. Residues: CASSNPQGYYGYTF.

This clonotype was picked up a small number of times. The V gene is TRBV4-2, the J gene TRBJ2-1; 10 bases line up with TRBD2. J gave up 9 bases and V 1 base, and 9 bases lay outside the gene matches. CDR1 and CDR2 from the germline V gene are LGHNA and YNFKEQ. The CDR3 is 16 residues long. The CDR3 DNA sequence: TGTGCCAGCAGCCAAGCGTCGGGACTAGCGAACAGTGAGCAGTTCTTC. Its translation is CASSQASGLANSEQFF.

This clonotype came up a few times. The chain combines TRBV29-1 with TRBJ1-5, with TRBD1 identical over 8 bases. CDR3 length equals 13 residues. CDR1 SQVTM and CDR2 ANQGSEA come from the germline V gene. Trimming took 5 bases from V and 3 from J; bases not matched to a gene: 3. The CDR3 nucleotides read TGCAGCGTTCGGACAGGGACCAATCAGCCCCAGCATTTT. It is translated as CSVRTGTNQPQHF.

The chain has TRBV2 and TRBJ2-6, with 11 bases identical to TRBD2. Trimming at V came to 2 bases and at J to 2 bases, leaving 5 bases not matched to a gene. The CDR3 has 18 amino acids. Germline CDR1 and CDR2: SNHLY and FYNNEI. Here the CDR3 reads CASSERASGRTGANVLTF. In DNA form, the CDR3 reads TGTGCCAGCAGTGAAAGGGCTAGCGGGAGGACTGGGGCCAACGTCCTGACTTTC.

This clonotype came up many times. This chain uses TRBV6-2 or TRBV6-3 with TRBJ2-7; tentative D call: TRBD2 (5 bases). The CDR3 contains 12 residues. V lost 6 bases to trimming and J lost 4 bases, with 10 bases between them. Germline assignment: CDR1 MNHEY and CDR2 SVGEGT. The CDR3 DNA is TGTGCCAGCAGCCGCGAGGGTTACGAGCAGTACTTC. Translation: CASSREGYEQYF.

This clonotype was detected a few times. The chain carries TRBV28 and TRBJ1-1; no clear D. Trimming removed 2 bases at V and 13 bases at J, with 14 bases between. The germline gives CDR1 MDHEN, CDR2 SYDVKM. CDR3 length: 12 residues. The DNA of the CDR3 is TGTGCCAGCAGTTTAGCCCCCCCCCGTGGTTTCTTT. Encoded protein: CASSLAPPRGFF.

Many counts were recorded for this clonotype. This rearrangement joins TRBV28 to TRBJ2-7, with D possibly matching TRBD2 (6 bases). The V gene's germline CDR1 is MDHEN and CDR2 SYDVKM. Trimming removed 5 bases from V and 0 bases from J, with 17 bases in between. There are 16 residues in the CDR3. CDR3 sequence reads: CASSDPGLLSSYEQYF. Written as DNA, the CDR3 is TGTGCCAGCAGTGACCCGGGACTCCTGAGCTCCTACGAGCAGTACTTC.